These 19 T cell receptor beta chains were sequenced from one sample in a study of blood T cell repertoires in COVID-19. Sequencing used immunoSEQ multiplex PCR; TCRdb keeps in-frame clones, though not all of them. The data hold approximately 150,000 clones, with 81% observed a single time. Sample: peripheral blood. These receptors were taken from a human donor in a cohort sampled during active COVID-19.

This clone was recorded once. The V gene is TRBV27, the J gene TRBJ2-5; D not certain. The V gene's germline CDR1 is MNHEY and CDR2 SMNVEV (reference sequence). V was shortened by 5 bases and J by 2 bases, with 9 bases between the two germline ends. CDR3 length: 13 amino acids. The CDR3: CASSPLGQETQYF. CDR3 in DNA: TGTGCCAGCAGTCCTCTCGGGCAAGAGACCCAGTACTTC.

The chain is built from TRBV27 and TRBJ2-7, with TRBD2 matching 9 bases. The CDR3 consists of 18 residues. Germline CDR1 is MNHEY and CDR2 is SMNVEV (reference sequence). The trim removed 8 bases at V and 2 bases at J, leaving 19 bases unmatched. The CDR3 sequence: CASFPGTSTAGIPYEQYF. In nucleotides, the CDR3 is TGTGCCAGCTTTCCGGGGACTAGCACCGCAGGAATTCCCTACGAGCAGTACTTC.

This sequence joins TRBV5-1 and TRBJ1-6; a possible D gene is TRBD1 (6 bases). The CDR3 is 14 amino acids. In germline, CDR1 is SGHRS, CDR2 YFSETQ. Trimming left V 0 bases short and J 9 bases short, with 10 bases between. CDR3 nucleotide sequence: TGCGCCAGCAGCTTGGAGGCAGGGGTTTCACCCCTCCACTTT. Its protein is CASSLEAGVSPLHF.

The CDR3 is CASSPGLAGVTHEQYF. The CDR3 coding sequence is TGTGCCAGCAGTCCGGGACTAGCGGGAGTTACCCACGAGCAGTACTTC. The chain has TRBV28 and TRBJ2-7, with 14 bases that match TRBD2. This CDR3 region has 16 residues. The ends lost 5 bases at V and 5 bases at J; junction bases unmatched: 8. Germline CDR1 and CDR2: MDHEN and SYDVKM.

CDR3 sequence (DNA): TGTGCCAGCAGTTTATGGGAGGCCACCGGGGAGCTGTTTTTT. Protein: CASSLWEATGELFF. V and J are TRBV28 and TRBJ2-2; possibly TRBD2 for D (5 bases). V dropped 0 bases and J dropped 4 bases, with 6 bases sitting between them. The CDR3 has 14 amino acids. CDR1 is MDHEN, CDR2 SYDVKM, per germline.

The chain carries TRBV19 and TRBJ1-5; 11 bases map to TRBD1. The germline V gene encodes CDR1 LNHDA and CDR2 SQIVND (reference sequence). Trimming at V came to 6 bases and at J to 3 bases, leaving 4 bases not matched to a gene. The CDR3 is 15 amino acids. CDR3 DNA: TGTGCCAGTAGCCAGGACAGGGGGCTCAATCAGCCCCAGCATTTT. As protein: CASSQDRGLNQPQHF.

A few counts support this clone. The chain employs TRBV7-3 and TRBJ2-2; D gene unclear. Trimming shortened V by 2 bases and J by 6 bases, and 10 bases separated the two germline ends. From germline, CDR1 is SGHTA and CDR2 FQGTGA. The CDR3 sequence is 14 residues long. The CDR3 bases are TGTGCCAGCAGCTTAGGGCCAAGTTCCGGGGAGCTGTTTTTT. Its translation: CASSLGPSSGELFF. The variable domain in full, completed from reference TRBV7-3 and TRBJ2-2, reads GAGVSQTPSNKVTEKGKYVELRCDPISGHTALYWYRQSLGQGPEFLIYFQGTGAADDSGLPNDRFFAVRPEGSVSTLKIQRTERGDSAVYLCASSLGPSSGELFFGEGSRLTVL.

This chain joins TRBV7-3 and TRBJ2-5; TRBD1 aligns across 7 bases. Germline CDR1 SGHTA, CDR2 FQGTGA. The CDR3 length is 13 residues. With 5 bases clipped from V and 3 bases from J, the junction kept 3 bases outside the gene matches. CDR3 coding DNA: TGTGCCAGCAGCCTAGACAGGGAAGAGACCCAGTACTTC. It is translated as CASSLDREETQYF.

The chain combines TRBV6-5 with TRBJ2-7, with D tentatively TRBD2 (5 bases). The V end was cut by 6 bases, the J end by 6 bases, with 18 bases between. The germline V gene has CDR1 MNHEY and CDR2 SVGAGI. This CDR3 region has 14 residues. The CDR3 bases are TGTGCCAGCAGACTGCCGGGAACCGCGACCGAGCAGTACTTC. Amino acids: CASRLPGTATEQYF.

The CDR3 loop is CASSFLRDSRNNEQFF. CDR3 nucleotides: TGTGCCAGCAGTTTCCTCCGGGACAGCAGGAACAATGAGCAGTTCTTC. This chain connects TRBV28 to TRBJ2-1, with 7 positions matching TRBD1. There are 16 residues in the CDR3. J gave up 5 bases and V 3 bases, and 10 bases lay outside the gene matches. Germline lookup yields CDR1 MDHEN and CDR2 SYDVKM.

The rearrangement uses TRBV6-2 or TRBV6-3 and TRBJ2-7, with 7 nucleotides matching TRBD1. CDR3 size: 15 residues. CDR1 and CDR2 (germline): MNHEY, SVGEGT. The ends lost 5 bases at V and 5 bases at J; junction bases unmatched: 12. CDR3 DNA sequence: TGTGCCAGCAGTAAACTATCGACAGGGCTAAACGAGCAGTACTTC. It yields the protein CASSKLSTGLNEQYF.

This clone was detected a few times. The V and J genes are TRBV6-2 or TRBV6-3 and TRBJ2-1, with 7 bases aligning to TRBD1. The CDR3 totals 13 residues. Germline-derived CDR1 and CDR2 are MNHEY and SVGEGT. Trimming removed 5 bases from V and 9 bases from J; junction bases left unmatched: 7. In nucleotides, the CDR3 is TGTGCCAGCAGTCAATACAGGGGAGCTGAGCAGTTCTTC. This codes for CASSQYRGAEQFF.

The V gene is TRBV4-2, the J gene TRBJ2-7; TRBD1 aligns across 7 bases. Germline V lookup: CDR1 LGHNA, CDR2 YNFKEQ. The CDR3 spans 14 residues. V lost 3 bases to trimming and J lost 1 base; unmatched junction nucleotides: 3. The CDR3 reads CASSQDRISYEQYF. The CDR3 DNA follows: TGTGCCAGCAGCCAGGACAGGATATCCTACGAGCAGTACTTC.

The rearrangement uses TRBV28 and TRBJ2-7; 7 bases map to TRBD1. Germline values: CDR1 MDHEN, CDR2 SYDVKM. The CDR3 length is 16 residues. V dropped 2 bases and J dropped 2; count of bases not matched to a gene: 9. In DNA, the CDR3 is TGTGCCAGCAGTTTACCTCAGGGGACAGTGACCTACGAGCAGTACTTC. Its translation is CASSLPQGTVTYEQYF.

This clone was seen only once. The chain recombines TRBV9 with TRBJ1-4; weak D call: TRBD1 (6 bases). Per the germline V gene, CDR1 is SGDLS and CDR2 is YYNGEE. The CDR3 loop spans 15 amino acids. Between the trimmed V and J ends, which lost 4 bases and 4 bases, there was a span of 14 bases. The CDR3 region is CASSLPGAHNEKLFF. The CDR3 coding sequence is TGTGCCAGCAGCCTCCCAGGGGCACATAATGAAAAACTGTTTTTT.

This chain connects TRBV5-6 to TRBJ2-7; perhaps TRBD1 as D (5 bases). This CDR3 has 13 amino acids. Germline loops: CDR1 SGHDT, CDR2 YYEEEE. V lost 5 bases, J lost 1 base, and 10 bases lay in between. CDR3 region: CASSLGVSYEQYF. The CDR3 DNA reads as TGTGCCAGCAGTTTAGGGGTGTCCTACGAGCAGTACTTC.

The gene calls are TRBV19 and TRBJ2-6; 10 nucleotides agree with TRBD1. V shed 3 bases and J 0 bases; nucleotides not matched to a gene: 2. The germline CDR1 and CDR2 sequences are LNHDA and SQIVND (reference sequence). This CDR3 contains 17 residues. In DNA form, the CDR3 reads TGTGCCAGTAGTATTTGGGACAGGGGCTCTGGGGCCAACGTCCTGACTTTC. Translation gives CASSIWDRGSGANVLTF. The complete variable domain, with remaining parts taken from reference TRBV19 and TRBJ2-6, reads DGGITQSPKYLFRKEGQNVTLSCEQNLNHDAMYWYRQDPGQGLRLIYYSQIVNDFQKGDIAEGYSVSREKKESFPLTVTSAQKNPTAFYLCASSIWDRGSGANVLTFGAGSRLTVL.

This chain connects TRBV11-2 to TRBJ2-2; a weak D match, TRBD1 (6 bases). CDR3 length: 15 amino acids. Trimming took 2 bases from V and 3 from J, leaving 10 bases between them. CDR1 and CDR2 (germline): SGHAT, FQNNGV. CDR3 residues: CASSLRPGDTGELFF. In DNA form, the CDR3 reads TGTGCCAGCAGCTTAAGGCCAGGGGACACCGGGGAGCTGTTTTTT. Variable domain in full (rest from reference TRBV11-2 and TRBJ2-2): EAGVAQSPRYKIIEKRQSVAFWCNPISGHATLYWYQQILGQGPKLLIQFQNNGVVDDSQLPKDRFSAERLKGVDSTLKIQPAKLEDSAVYLCASSLRPGDTGELFFGEGSRLTVL.

The J gene is TRBJ2-1, the V gene TRBV28; D is possibly TRBD2 (6 bases). Germline V lookup: CDR1 MDHEN, CDR2 SYDVKM. CDR3 length equals 12 residues. Between the trimmed V and J ends, which lost 3 bases and 10 bases, there was a span of 10 bases. Here the CDR3 reads CASSLIGREQFF. CDR3 in DNA: TGTGCCAGCAGTTTGATAGGGAGGGAGCAGTTCTTC.